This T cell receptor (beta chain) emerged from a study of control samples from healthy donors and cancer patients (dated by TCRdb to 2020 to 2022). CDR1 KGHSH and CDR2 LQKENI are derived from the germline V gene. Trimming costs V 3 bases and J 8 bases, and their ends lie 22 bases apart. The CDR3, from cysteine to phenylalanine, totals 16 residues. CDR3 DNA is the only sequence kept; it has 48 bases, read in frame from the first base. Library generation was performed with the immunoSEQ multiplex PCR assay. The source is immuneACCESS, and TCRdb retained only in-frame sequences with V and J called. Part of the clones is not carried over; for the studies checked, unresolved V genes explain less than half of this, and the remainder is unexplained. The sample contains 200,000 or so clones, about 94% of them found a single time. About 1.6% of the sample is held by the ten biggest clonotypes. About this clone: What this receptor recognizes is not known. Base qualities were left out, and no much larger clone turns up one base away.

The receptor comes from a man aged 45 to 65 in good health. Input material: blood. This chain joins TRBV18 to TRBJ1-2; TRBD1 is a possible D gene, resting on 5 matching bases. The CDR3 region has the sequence CASSPLADTQKTGYTF. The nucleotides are TGTGCCAGCTCACCTCTGGCGGACACCCAAAAGACGGGCTACACCTTC.